This is a list of T cell receptor beta chains from one sample in a study of human T cells and chemical hapten exposure. Each CDR3 protein is one row after TCRdb ran MiXCR on the RACE reads. The sample has 150,000 to 200,000 distinct CDR3 sequences, more than 12% seen once. The sequencing used whole blood, collected in connection with sensitization to the hapten diphenylcyclopropenone (DPC). Every receptor here comes from a woman in her thirties with alopecia areata. Some clones in this sample may be carry-over from other donors' samples. CDR3s include the opening cysteine and the closing phenylalanine or tryptophan. A D gene is named only where the DNA matches it firmly. The listing skips clone size in some rows; elsewhere it reads once, few, many or a size class.

V	J	D	size	CDR3	DNA
TRBV28	TRBJ2-5	NA	NA	CASSFRGAHRETQYF	TGTGCCAGCAGTTTTAGGGGGGCCCACCGAGAGACCCAGTACTTC
TRBV7-9	TRBJ2-1	TRBD2	few	CASSLSGTRRYNEQFF	TGTGCCAGCAGCTTAAGTGGGACTAGACGCTACAATGAGCAGTTCTTC
TRBV2	TRBJ1-1	NA	NA	CASGGPLDLSEAFF	TGTGCCAGTGGTGGGCCCCTGGATCTCTCTGAAGCTTTCTTT
TRBV6-4	TRBJ2-5	NA	NA	CASTPGLRWETQYF	TGTGCCAGCACCCCGGGACTTAGGTGGGAGACCCAGTACTTC
TRBV4-1	TRBJ1-2	NA	many	CASSRTANYGYTF	TGCGCCAGCTCCAGGACAGCTAACTATGGCTACACCTTC
TRBV24-1	TRBJ2-1	TRBD2	NA	CATSDRGGPSYNEQFF	TGTGCCACCAGTGATCGCGGGGGGCCCTCCTACAATGAGCAGTTCTTC
TRBV7-9	TRBJ1-1	NA	many	CASSLPGNSKAFF	TGTGCCAGCAGCTTACCCGGGAATTCGAAAGCTTTCTTT
TRBV11-3	TRBJ2-2	NA	few	CASSLGGAGELFF	TGTGCCAGCAGCTTAGGAGGTGCCGGGGAGCTGTTTTTT
TRBV5-4	TRBJ2-7	NA	many	CASSLGTASSYEQYF	TGTGCCAGCAGCTTGGGGACTGCGAGCTCCTACGAGCAGTACTTC
TRBV5-4	TRBJ1-2	NA	NA	CASSLITTYGYTF	TGTGCCAGCAGCCTTATCACAACGTATGGCTACACCTTC
TRBV11-2	TRBJ2-7	NA	many	CASSPANVYEQYF	TGTGCCAGCAGCCCCGCGAACGTATACGAGCAGTACTTC
TRBV12-3/TRBV12-4	TRBJ1-5	NA	NA	CASSFRQDQPQHF	TGTGCCAGCAGTTTCCGGCAAGACCAGCCCCAGCATTTT
TRBV5-1	TRBJ1-2	NA	few	CASSLEGTSYGYTF	TGCGCCAGCAGCTTGGAGGGGACATCTTATGGCTACACCTTC
TRBV6-1	TRBJ1-1	NA	NA	CASSEWNPRLTEAFF	TGTGCCAGCAGTGAATGGAACCCTAGATTGACTGAAGCTTTCTTT
TRBV19	TRBJ2-5	TRBD2	NA	CASSESGTGTSGLPGETQYF	TGTGCCAGTAGTGAATCGGGGACTGGGACTAGCGGCCTTCCTGGGGAGACCCAGTACTTC
TRBV10-3	TRBJ2-1	NA	NA	CAISVSEDEQFF	TGTGCCATCAGTGTATCGGAGGATGAGCAGTTCTTC
TRBV11-1	TRBJ2-7	NA	few	CASSLHRGPSEQYF	TGTGCCAGCAGCTTACATCGGGGTCCCTCTGAGCAGTACTTC
TRBV5-1	TRBJ2-3	NA	few	CASQRASSTDTQYF	TGCGCCAGCCAGAGGGCCTCTAGCACAGATACGCAGTATTTT
TRBV5-1	TRBJ2-2	TRBD1	NA	CASSPTGGTGELFF	TGCGCCAGCAGCCCGACAGGGGGCACCGGGGAGCTGTTTTTT
TRBV5-1	TRBJ2-7	TRBD2	many	CASSFLAGGTFSYEQYF	TGCGCCAGCAGCTTCCTAGCGGGAGGAACATTCTCCTACGAGCAGTACTTC
TRBV29-1	TRBJ2-7	NA	many	CSVGQSYEQYF	TGCAGCGTTGGACAGTCCTACGAGCAGTACTTC
TRBV29-1	TRBJ1-1	NA	NA	CSVAQRGFGTEAFF	TGCAGCGTTGCCCAGAGGGGGTTTGGCACTGAAGCTTTCTTT
TRBV7-2	TRBJ2-1	TRBD2	NA	CASSFSLTSIHEQFF	TGTGCCAGCAGCTTCTCCCTGACTAGCATCCATGAGCAGTTCTTC
TRBV3-1	TRBJ2-7	TRBD2	NA	CASSRGGPLSYEQYF	TGTGCCAGCAGCCGCGGGGGGCCACTCTCCTACGAGCAGTACTTC
TRBV5-1	TRBJ1-2	TRBD1	NA	CANSISGQGQNYGYTF	TGCGCCAACAGCATCTCAGGACAGGGGCAGAACTATGGCTACACCTTC
TRBV20-1	TRBJ2-1	NA	few	CSALGGTRRYNEQFF	TGCAGTGCCCTAGGGGGGACTCGTCGTTACAATGAGCAGTTCTTC
TRBV6-2/TRBV6-3	TRBJ2-7	TRBD2	few	CASTFRGLAVYEQYF	TGTGCCAGCACTTTTAGGGGACTAGCGGTCTACGAGCAGTACTTC
TRBV12-3/TRBV12-4	TRBJ2-6	TRBD1	NA	CASGGQAYSGANVLTF	TGTGCCAGCGGGGGACAGGCATACTCTGGGGCCAACGTCCTGACTTTC
TRBV7-2	TRBJ2-3	NA	NA	CASSRGDTQYF	TGTGCCAGCAGTCGGGGCGATACGCAGTATTTT
TRBV4-3	TRBJ2-7	NA	NA	CASSQDAGGYEQYF	TGCGCCAGCAGCCAAGATGCAGGGGGGTACGAGCAGTACTTC
TRBV14	TRBJ2-4	NA	NA	CASSQRQAPLNIQYF	TGTGCCAGCAGCCAAAGACAGGCACCCTTAAACATTCAGTACTTC
TRBV6-5	TRBJ2-3	NA	few	CASSYSGPTDTQYF	TGTGCCAGCAGTTACTCGGGGCCCACAGATACGCAGTATTTT
TRBV6-6	TRBJ2-1	TRBD1	few	CASQGAVNEQFF	TGTGCCAGCCAGGGGGCGGTTAATGAGCAGTTCTTC
TRBV2	TRBJ2-5	NA	few	CASRGYETQYF	TGTGCCAGCAGGGGGTACGAGACCCAGTACTTC
TRBV4-2	TRBJ2-3	TRBD1	NA	CASSQGDRGPGPDTQYF	TGTGCCAGCAGCCAAGGGGACAGGGGCCCAGGCCCAGATACGCAGTATTTT
TRBV18	TRBJ2-7	NA	few	CASSPLRYEQYF	TGTGCCAGCTCACCTCTAAGATACGAGCAGTACTTC
TRBV6-1	TRBJ1-5	TRBD1	many	CASSGTGGQGNQPQHF	TGTGCCAGCAGTGGGACAGGCGGACAGGGCAATCAGCCCCAGCATTTT
TRBV6-5	TRBJ2-7	NA	NA	CASSSGGLFQFEQYF	TGTGCCAGCAGTTCAGGGGGACTCTTTCAATTCGAGCAGTACTTC
TRBV5-4	TRBJ2-3	TRBD2	NA	CASSSFTSGGIDTQYF	TGTGCCAGCAGCTCCTTTACTAGCGGGGGTATAGATACGCAGTATTTT
TRBV6-1	TRBJ2-7	NA	few	CASSDWGDRFYEQYF	TGTGCCAGCAGTGATTGGGGGGACAGATTCTACGAGCAGTACTTC
TRBV5-1	TRBJ2-1	NA	few	CASSLAGLRNNEQFF	TGCGCCAGCAGCTTGGCGGGCCTAAGGAACAATGAGCAGTTCTTC
TRBV29-1	TRBJ2-1	NA	many	CSVVLGPAEQFF	TGCAGCGTTGTACTAGGTCCGGCTGAGCAGTTCTTC
TRBV3-1	TRBJ2-1	TRBD2	few	CASSQVSGTSGRNEQFF	TGTGCCAGCAGCCAAGTTAGTGGGACTAGCGGTCGGAATGAGCAGTTCTTC
TRBV5-1	TRBJ1-2	NA	NA	CASSFGTVGYTF	TGCGCCAGCAGCTTCGGAACAGTCGGCTACACCTTC
TRBV6-2/TRBV6-3	TRBJ2-5	TRBD1	NA	CASRSRQGFWQETQYF	TGTGCCAGCAGATCCCGACAGGGTTTTTGGCAAGAGACCCAGTACTTC
TRBV9	TRBJ2-1	NA	few	CASSVGPDSYNEQFF	TGTGCCAGCAGCGTAGGTCCCGACTCCTACAATGAGCAGTTCTTC
TRBV5-6	TRBJ2-1	NA	NA	CASSFFGRDEQFF	TGTGCCAGCAGCTTTTTTGGAAGGGATGAGCAGTTCTTC
TRBV20-1	TRBJ2-2	TRBD2	many	CSAPAGLVNRGELFF	TGCAGTGCCCCCGCAGGACTAGTAAATAGGGGGGAGCTGTTTTTT
TRBV6-5	TRBJ2-7	NA	NA	CASSRTVSYEQYF	TGTGCCAGCAGTCGGACAGTCTCCTACGAGCAGTACTTC
TRBV6-2/TRBV6-3	TRBJ2-2	NA	NA	CASRSGNTGELFF	TGTGCCAGCAGATCGGGAAACACCGGGGAGCTGTTTTTT
TRBV7-2	TRBJ2-2	TRBD2	NA	CASSLALAGIAGELFF	TGTGCCAGCAGCTTAGCACTAGCGGGGATTGCCGGGGAGCTGTTTTTT
TRBV18	TRBJ1-1	NA	NA	CASSSASQGPTAEAFF	TGTGCCAGCTCATCCGCCTCACAGGGTCCGACGGCTGAAGCTTTCTTT
TRBV20-1	TRBJ2-3	NA	few	CSAREKIEWQYF	TGCAGTGCTAGAGAGAAAATTGAGTGGCAGTATTTT
TRBV29-1	TRBJ2-2	TRBD1	NA	CSVEDRWDRAGTGELFF	TGCAGCGTTGAAGATCGCTGGGACAGGGCCGGCACCGGGGAGCTGTTTTTT
TRBV27	TRBJ1-4	NA	NA	CASRSSPTEKLFF	TGTGCCAGCAGATCATCGCCCACGGAAAAACTGTTTTTT